This T cell receptor (beta chain) came from a study of shared clonotypes between healthy human individuals. Germline loops: CDR1 SNHLY, CDR2 FYNNEI. Trimming removed 8 bases from V and 0 bases from J, with 19 bases in between. This CDR3 is 16 amino acids long. Turning to this clone: What it recognizes is unknown.

It was around 190 ng DNA, 30,000 or so T cell genomes, that sorted-subset replicate PCRs used. Only in-frame clones appear in the TCRdb table, and some are missing; sequencing was by immunoSEQ multiplex PCR. The sample shows about 1 million clones, about 74% of them seen only once. The study's findings and limits: Tissues were not sampled, only blood, and their repertoires likely differ.

Investigators divided CD4+ cells into CD45RA+ naive and CD45RA-negative memory subsets. The chain has TRBV2 and TRBJ1-1, with D perhaps TRBD1 (5 bases). Sequencing used memory CD4+ T cells sorted from blood. The subset here: CD45RA-negative fraction. This TCR came from a man younger than 30 in good health. The CDR3 sequence is CASAHPDGTMNTEAFF. The CDR3, as DNA: TGTGCCAGCGCCCACCCGGACGGGACCATGAACACTGAAGCTTTCTTT.